What follows is one T cell receptor (beta chain) and its context. Its matching antigen is unknown. These data originate in a study of vaccination and CD4 T cells after COVID-19. At the Johns Hopkins FTIC core, DNA taken from cultured CD4+ T cells was sequenced by way of the Oncomine TCR Beta short-read assay. Genomic DNA was isolated from CD4+ T cells that had been cultured. Each CDR3 protein is one row after TCRdb ran MiXCR on the PCR reads. This table has about 8,100 distinct CDR3 sequences, approximately 57% appearing once. This CDR3 is built from 16 residues. Germline assignment: CDR1 LNHNV and CDR2 YYDKDF (reference sequence). V lost 0 bases, J lost 3 bases, and 4 bases stayed unmatched. General study points: There was no significant change from approximately 21 to 38 median reactive clonotypes.

The treatment: roughly 11-day PBMC culture with coronavirus spike peptide pools or control peptides (ViraFEST assay). An unexposed donor provided the CD4+ T cells, which were collected before the COVID-19 pandemic (2011-2018). Four cold-coronavirus spikes and SARS-CoV-2 S/N were the probes applied, cells permitting, to CD4+ T cells from unexposed donors. The chain joins TRBV15 to TRBJ1-4, with 7 nucleotides matching TRBD1. The origin of this receptor is a human donor in good health. Sequences were obtained from CD4+ T cells from blood, cultured in vitro. CDR3 nucleotides: TGTGCCACCAGCAGAGATCGACAGGGATCTAATGAAAAACTGTTTTTT. Protein product: CATSRDRQGSNEKLFF.